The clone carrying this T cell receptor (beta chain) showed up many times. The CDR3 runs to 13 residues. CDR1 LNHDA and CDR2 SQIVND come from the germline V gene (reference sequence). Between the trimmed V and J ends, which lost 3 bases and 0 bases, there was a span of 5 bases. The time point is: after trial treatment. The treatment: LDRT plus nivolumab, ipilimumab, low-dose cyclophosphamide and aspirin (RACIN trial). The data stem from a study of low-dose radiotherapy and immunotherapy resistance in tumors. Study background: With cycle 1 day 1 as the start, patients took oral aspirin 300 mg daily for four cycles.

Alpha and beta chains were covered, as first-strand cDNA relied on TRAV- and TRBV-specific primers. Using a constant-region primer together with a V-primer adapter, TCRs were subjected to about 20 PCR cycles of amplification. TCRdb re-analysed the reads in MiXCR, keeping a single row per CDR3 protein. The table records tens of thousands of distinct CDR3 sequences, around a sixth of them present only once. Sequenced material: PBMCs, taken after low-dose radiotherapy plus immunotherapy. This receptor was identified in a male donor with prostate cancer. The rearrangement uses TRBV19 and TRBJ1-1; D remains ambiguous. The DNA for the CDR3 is TGTGCCAGTAGTATTCAGCTGAACACTGAAGCTTTCTTT. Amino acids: CASSIQLNTEAFF.